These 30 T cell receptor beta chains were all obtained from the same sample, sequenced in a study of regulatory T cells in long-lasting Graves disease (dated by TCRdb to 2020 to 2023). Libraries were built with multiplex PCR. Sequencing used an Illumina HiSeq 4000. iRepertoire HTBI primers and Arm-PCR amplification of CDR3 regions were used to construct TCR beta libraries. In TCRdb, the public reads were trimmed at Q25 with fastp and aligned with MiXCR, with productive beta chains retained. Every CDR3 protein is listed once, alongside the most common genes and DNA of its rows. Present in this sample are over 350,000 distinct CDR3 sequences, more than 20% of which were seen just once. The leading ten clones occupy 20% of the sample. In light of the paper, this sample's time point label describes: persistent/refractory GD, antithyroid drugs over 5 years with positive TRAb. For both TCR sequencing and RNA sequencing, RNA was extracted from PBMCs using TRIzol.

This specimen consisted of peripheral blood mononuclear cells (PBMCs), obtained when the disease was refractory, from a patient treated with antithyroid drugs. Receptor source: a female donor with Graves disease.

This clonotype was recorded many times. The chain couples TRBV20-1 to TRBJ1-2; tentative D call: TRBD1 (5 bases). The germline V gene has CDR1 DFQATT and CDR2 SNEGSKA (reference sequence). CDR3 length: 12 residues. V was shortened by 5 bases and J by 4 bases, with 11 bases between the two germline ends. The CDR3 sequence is CSAPDRSYGYTF. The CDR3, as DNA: TGCAGTGCTCCAGACAGAAGCTATGGCTACACCTTC.

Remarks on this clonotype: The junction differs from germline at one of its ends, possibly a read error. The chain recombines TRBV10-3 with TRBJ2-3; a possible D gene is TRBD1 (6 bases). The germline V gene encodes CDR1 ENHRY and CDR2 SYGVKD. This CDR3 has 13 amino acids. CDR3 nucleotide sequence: TGTGCCATCAGTGCAGGGGATGCTTATACGCGGTATTTT. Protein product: CAISAGDAYTRYF.

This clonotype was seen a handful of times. CDR3: CASSRRGGLQETQYF. The CDR3 bases are TGTGCCAGCAGTAGGCGCGGGGGGCTCCAAGAGACCCAGTACTTC. This rearrangement joins TRBV6-1 to TRBJ2-5, with 8 positions matching TRBD2. Germline V gene sequence: CDR1 MNHNS, CDR2 SASEGT. The V segment lost 5 bases and the J segment 1 base; nucleotides outside the gene matches: 6. The length of the CDR3 is 15 residues.

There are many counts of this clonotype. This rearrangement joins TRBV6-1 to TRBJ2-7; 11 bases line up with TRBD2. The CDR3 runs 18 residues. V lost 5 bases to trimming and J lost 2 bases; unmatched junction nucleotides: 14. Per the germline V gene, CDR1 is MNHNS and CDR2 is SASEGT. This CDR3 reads CASSLIKSGLAGTYEQYF. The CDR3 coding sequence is TGTGCCAGCAGTCTCATAAAAAGTGGACTAGCGGGCACCTACGAGCAGTACTTC.

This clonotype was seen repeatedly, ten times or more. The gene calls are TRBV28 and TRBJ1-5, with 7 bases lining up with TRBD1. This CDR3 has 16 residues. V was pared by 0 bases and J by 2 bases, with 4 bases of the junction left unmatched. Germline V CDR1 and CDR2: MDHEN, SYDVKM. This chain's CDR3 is CASSLWVGTGNQPQHF. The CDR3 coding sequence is TGTGCCAGCAGTTTATGGGTCGGGACAGGCAATCAGCCCCAGCATTTT.

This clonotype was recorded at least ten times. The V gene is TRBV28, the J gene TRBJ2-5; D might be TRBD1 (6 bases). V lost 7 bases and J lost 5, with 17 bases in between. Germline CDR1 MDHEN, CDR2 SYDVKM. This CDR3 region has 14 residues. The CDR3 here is CASTRDIRVETQYF. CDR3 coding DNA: TGTGCCAGCACTCGGGACATCCGAGTGGAGACCCAGTACTTC.

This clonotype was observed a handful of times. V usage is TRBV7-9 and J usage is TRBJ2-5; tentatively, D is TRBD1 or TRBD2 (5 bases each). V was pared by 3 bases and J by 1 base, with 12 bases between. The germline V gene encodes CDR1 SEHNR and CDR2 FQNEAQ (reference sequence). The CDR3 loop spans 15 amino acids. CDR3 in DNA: TGTGCCAGCAGCTTCCCTGAGAGGGGCCAAGAGACCCAGTACTTC. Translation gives CASSFPERGQETQYF.

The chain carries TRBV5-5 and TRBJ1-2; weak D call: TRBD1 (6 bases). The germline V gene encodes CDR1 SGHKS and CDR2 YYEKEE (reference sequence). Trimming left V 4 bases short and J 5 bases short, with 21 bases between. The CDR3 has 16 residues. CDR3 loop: CASSSAGGKVYYGYTF. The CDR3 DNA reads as TGTGCCAGCAGCAGCGCCGGGGGCAAGGTTTATTATGGCTACACCTTC.

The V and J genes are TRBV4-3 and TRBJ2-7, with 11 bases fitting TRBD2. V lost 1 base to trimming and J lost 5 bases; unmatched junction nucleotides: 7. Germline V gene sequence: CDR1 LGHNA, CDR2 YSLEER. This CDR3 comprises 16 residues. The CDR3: CASSQGTSGSLNEQYF. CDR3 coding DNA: TGCGCCAGCAGCCAAGGTACTAGCGGGAGTCTGAACGAGCAGTACTTC.

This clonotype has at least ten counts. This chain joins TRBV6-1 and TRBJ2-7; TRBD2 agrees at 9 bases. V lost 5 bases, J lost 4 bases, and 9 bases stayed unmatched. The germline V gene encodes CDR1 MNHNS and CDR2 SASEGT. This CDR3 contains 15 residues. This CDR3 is CASSQGASGVYEQYF. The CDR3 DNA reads TGTGCCAGCAGTCAGGGTGCTAGCGGGGTTTACGAGCAGTACTTC.

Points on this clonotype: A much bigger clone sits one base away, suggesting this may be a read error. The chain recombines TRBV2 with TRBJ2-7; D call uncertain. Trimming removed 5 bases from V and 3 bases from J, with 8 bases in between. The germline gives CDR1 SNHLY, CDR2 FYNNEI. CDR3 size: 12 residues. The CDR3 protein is CASSPLVYEQYF. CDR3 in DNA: TGTGCCAGCAGTCCACTGGTCTACGAGCAGTACTTC.

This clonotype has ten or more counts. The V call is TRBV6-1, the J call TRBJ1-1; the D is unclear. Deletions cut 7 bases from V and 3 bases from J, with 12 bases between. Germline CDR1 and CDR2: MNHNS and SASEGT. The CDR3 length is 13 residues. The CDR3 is CASKTRGDTEAFF. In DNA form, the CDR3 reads TGTGCCAGCAAGACCCGAGGAGACACTGAAGCTTTCTTT.

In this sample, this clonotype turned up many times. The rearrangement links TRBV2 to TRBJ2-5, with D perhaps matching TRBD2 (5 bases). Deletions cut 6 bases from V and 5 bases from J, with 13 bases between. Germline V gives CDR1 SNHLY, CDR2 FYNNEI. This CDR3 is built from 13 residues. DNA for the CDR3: TGTGCCAGCAGCGGAGAGGGTCGGGAGACCCAGTACTTC. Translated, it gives CASSGEGRETQYF.

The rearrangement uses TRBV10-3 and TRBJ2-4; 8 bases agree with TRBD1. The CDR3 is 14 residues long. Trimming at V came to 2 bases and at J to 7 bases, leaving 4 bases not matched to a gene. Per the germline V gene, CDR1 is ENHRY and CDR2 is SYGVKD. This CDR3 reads CAISERGDRNIQYF. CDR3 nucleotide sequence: TGTGCCATCAGTGAGCGTGGGGACAGGAACATTCAGTACTTC.

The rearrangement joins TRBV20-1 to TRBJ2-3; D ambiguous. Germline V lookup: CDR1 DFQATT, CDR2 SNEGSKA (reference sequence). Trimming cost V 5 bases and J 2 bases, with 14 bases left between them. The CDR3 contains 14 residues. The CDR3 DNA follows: TGCAGTGCTCCTACTCAGGATACCACAGATACGCAGTATTTT. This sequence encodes CSAPTQDTTDTQYF.

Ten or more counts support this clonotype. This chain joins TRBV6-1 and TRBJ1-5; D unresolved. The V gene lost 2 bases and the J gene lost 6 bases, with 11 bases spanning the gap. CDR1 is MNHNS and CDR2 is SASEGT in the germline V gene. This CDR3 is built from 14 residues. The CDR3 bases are TGTGCCAGCAGTGAATTGGCAGCTAGTCAGCCCCAGCATTTT. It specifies CASSELAASQPQHF.

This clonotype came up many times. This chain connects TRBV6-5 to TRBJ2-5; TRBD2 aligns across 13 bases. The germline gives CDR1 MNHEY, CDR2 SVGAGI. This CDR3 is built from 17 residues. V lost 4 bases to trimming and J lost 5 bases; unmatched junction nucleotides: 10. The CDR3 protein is CASSSSYGLAGEETQYF. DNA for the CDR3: TGTGCCAGCAGTTCCTCGTACGGACTAGCGGGAGAGGAGACCCAGTACTTC.

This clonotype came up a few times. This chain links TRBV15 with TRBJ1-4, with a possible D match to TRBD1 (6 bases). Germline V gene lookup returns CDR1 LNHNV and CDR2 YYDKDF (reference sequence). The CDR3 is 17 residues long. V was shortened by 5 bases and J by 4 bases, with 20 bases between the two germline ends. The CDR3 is CATSSLRVGQFNEKLFF. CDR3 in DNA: TGTGCCACCAGCTCTTTAAGAGTCGGACAGTTTAATGAAAAACTGTTTTTT.

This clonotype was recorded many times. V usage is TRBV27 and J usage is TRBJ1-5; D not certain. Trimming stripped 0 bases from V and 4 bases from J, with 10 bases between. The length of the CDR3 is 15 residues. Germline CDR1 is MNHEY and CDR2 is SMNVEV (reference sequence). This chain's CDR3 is CASSLSTVGNQPQHF. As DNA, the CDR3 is TGTGCCAGCAGTTTATCGACTGTTGGGAATCAGCCCCAGCATTTT.

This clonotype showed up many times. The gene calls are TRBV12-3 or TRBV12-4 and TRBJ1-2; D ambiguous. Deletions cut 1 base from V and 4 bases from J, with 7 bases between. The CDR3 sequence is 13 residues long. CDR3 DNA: TGTGCCAGCAGTTTAGGGAGTACCTATGGCTACACCTTC. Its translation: CASSLGSTYGYTF.

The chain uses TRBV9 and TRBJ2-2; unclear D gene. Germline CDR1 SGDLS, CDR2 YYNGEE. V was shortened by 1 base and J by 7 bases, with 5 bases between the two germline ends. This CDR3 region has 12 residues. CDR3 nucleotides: TGTGCCAGCAGCGTATTGTACGGGGAGCTGTTTTTT. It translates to CASSVLYGELFF.

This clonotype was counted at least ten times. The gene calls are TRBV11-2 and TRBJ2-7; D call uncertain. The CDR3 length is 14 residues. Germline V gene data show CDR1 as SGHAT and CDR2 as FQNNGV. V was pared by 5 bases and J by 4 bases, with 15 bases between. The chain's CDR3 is CASSPHTYGYEQYF. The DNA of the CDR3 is TGTGCCAGCAGCCCCCACACATACGGGTACGAGCAGTACTTC.

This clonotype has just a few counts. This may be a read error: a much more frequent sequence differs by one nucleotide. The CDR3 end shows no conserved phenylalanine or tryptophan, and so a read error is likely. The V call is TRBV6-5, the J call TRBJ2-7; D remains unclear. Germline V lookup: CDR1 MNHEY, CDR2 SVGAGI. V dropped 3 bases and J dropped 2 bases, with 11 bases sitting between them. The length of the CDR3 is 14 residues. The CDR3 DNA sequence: TGTGCCAGCAGTTATGGCCAGCCGCCCTACGAGCAGTACCTC. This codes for CASSYGQPPYEQYL.

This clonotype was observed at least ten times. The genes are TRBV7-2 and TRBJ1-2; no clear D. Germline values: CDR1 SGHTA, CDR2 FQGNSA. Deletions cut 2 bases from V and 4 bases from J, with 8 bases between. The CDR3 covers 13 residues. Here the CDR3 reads CASSLPGFYGYTF. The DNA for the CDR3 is TGTGCCAGCAGCTTACCAGGTTTCTATGGCTACACCTTC.

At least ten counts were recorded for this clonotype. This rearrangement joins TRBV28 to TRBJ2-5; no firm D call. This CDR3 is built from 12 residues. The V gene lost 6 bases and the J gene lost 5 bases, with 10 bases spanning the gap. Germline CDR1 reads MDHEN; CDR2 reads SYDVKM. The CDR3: CASSPVRETQYF. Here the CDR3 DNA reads TGTGCCAGCAGCCCTGTACGGGAGACCCAGTACTTC.

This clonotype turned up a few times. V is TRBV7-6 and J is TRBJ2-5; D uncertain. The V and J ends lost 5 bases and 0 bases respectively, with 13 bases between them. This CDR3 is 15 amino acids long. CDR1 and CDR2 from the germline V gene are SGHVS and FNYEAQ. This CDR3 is CASSEFLGNQETQYF. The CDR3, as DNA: TGTGCCAGCAGCGAATTCCTGGGAAACCAAGAGACCCAGTACTTC.

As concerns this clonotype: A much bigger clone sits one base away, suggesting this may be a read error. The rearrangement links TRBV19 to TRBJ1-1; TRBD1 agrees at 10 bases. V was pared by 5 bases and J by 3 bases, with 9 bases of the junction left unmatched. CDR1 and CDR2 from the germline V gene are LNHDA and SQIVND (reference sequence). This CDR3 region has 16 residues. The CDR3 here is CASSPTPGQGDTEAFF. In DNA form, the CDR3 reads TGTGCCAGTAGTCCGACCCCAGGACAGGGGGACACTGAAGCTTTCTTT.

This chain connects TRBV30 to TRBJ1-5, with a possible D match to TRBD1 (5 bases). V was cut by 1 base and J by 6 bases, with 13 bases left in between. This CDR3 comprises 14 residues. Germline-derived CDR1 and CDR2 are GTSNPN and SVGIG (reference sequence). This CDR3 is CAWSGQLGGQPQHF. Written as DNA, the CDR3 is TGTGCCTGGAGTGGACAGCTGGGCGGTCAGCCCCAGCATTTT.

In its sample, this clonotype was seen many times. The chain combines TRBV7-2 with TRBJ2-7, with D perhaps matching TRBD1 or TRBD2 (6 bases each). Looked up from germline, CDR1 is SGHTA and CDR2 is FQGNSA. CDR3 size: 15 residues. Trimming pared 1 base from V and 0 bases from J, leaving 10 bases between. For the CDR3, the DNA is TGTGCCAGCAGCTTAGAAGGAGGGGGCTCCTACGAGCAGTACTTC. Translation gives CASSLEGGGSYEQYF. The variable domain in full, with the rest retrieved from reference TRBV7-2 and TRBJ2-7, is GAGVSQSPSNKVTEKGKDVELRCDPISGHTALYWYRQSLGQGLEFLIYFQGNSAPDKSGLPSDRFSAERTGGSVSTLTIQRTQQEDSAVYLCASSLEGGGSYEQYFGPGTRLTVT.

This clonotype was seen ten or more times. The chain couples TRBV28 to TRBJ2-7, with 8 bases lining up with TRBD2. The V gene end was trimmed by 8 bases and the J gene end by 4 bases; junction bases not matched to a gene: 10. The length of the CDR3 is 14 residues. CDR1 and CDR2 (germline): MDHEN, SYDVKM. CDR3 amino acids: CASGRRSGSYEQYF. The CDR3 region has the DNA TGTGCCAGCGGGAGGAGAAGCGGGAGTTACGAGCAGTACTTC.